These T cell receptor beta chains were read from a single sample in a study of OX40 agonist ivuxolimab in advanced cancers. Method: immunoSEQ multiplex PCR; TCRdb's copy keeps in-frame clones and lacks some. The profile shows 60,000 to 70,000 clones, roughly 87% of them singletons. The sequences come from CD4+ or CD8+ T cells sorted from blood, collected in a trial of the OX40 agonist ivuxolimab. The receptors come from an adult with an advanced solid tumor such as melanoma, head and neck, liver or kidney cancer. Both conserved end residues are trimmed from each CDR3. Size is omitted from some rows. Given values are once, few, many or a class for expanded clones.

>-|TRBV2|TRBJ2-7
ASSGRTRSSYEQY
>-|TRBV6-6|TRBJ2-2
ASSYSGSEAGELF
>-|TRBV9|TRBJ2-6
ASSSGEAGANVLT
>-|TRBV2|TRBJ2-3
ASSGLAGGPWTDTQY
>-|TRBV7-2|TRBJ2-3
ASSQRGDTDTQY
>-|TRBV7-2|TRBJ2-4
ASSPGLAGDKNIQY
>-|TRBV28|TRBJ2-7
ASGTSGRGQY
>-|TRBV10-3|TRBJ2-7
AIRASEGEQY
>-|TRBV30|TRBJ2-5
AWSVHQETQY
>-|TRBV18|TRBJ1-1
ASSPDRGPEVTEAF
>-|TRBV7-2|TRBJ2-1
ASSFSGRTNEQF
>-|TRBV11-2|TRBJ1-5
ASSHGGGTPLY
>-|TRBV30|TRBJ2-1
AWLPGQAPQF
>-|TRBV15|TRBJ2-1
ATRRGADRAGGNNEQF
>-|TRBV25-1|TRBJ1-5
ASSARQGRRH
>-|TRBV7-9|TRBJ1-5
ASSLAGDRVWENQPQH
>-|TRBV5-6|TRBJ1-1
ASSPVQGNTEAF
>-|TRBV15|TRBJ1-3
ATTKDRRTGNTTY
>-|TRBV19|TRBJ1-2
ASSKNYGYT
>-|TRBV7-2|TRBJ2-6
ASSRGGSGANVLT
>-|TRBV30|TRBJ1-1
AWSVNRAAEAF
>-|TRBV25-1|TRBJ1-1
ASSETRKAF
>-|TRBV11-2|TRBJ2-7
ASSPGPLSYEQY
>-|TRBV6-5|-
ASRKREGYEQY
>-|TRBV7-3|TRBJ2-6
ASSLRDGVGVLT
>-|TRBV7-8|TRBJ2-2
ASSFPSTGELF
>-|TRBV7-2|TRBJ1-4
ASSLGTGLRNEKLF
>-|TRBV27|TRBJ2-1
ASRPRTSGIYNEQF
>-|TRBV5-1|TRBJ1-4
ASSLAGQWDEKLF
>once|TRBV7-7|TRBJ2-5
ASSQGLAGGETQY
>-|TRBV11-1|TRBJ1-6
ASSLDHRDSPLH
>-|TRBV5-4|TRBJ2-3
ASGQTSRLEDTQY